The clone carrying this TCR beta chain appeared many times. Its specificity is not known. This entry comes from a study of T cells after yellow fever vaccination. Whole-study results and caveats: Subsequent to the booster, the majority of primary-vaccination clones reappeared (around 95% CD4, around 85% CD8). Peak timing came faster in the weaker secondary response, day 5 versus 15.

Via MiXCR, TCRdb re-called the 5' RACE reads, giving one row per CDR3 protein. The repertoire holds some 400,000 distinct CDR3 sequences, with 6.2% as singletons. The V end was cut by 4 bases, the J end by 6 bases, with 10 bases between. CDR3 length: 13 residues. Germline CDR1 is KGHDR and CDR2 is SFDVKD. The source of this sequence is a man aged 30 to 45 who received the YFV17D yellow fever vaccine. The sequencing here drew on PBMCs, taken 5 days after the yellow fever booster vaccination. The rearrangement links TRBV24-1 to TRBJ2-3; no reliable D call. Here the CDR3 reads CATSDRNTDTQYF. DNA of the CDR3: TGTGCCACCAGTGACCGAAATACGGATACGCAGTATTTT.